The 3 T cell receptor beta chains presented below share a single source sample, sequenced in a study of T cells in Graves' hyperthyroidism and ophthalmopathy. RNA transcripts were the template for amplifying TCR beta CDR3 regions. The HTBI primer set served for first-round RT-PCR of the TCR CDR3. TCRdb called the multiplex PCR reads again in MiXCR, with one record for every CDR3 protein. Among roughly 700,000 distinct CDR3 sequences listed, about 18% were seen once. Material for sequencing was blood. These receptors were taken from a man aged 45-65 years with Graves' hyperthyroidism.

The CDR3 is CSATEGGTSGSGNEQFF. DNA for the CDR3: TGCAGTGCGACGGAGGGGGGGACTAGCGGGAGTGGCAATGAGCAGTTCTTC. This chain joins TRBV20-1 and TRBJ2-1; TRBD2 matches at 14 bases. Germline V CDR1 and CDR2: DFQATT, SNEGSKA (reference sequence). There are 17 residues in the CDR3. The ends lost 6 bases at V and 6 bases at J; junction bases unmatched: 13.

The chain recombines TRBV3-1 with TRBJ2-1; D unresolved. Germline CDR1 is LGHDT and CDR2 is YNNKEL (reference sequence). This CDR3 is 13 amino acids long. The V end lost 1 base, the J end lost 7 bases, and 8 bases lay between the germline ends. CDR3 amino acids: CASSQARFNEQFF. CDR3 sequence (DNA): TGTGCCAGCAGCCAAGCTCGGTTTAATGAGCAGTTCTTC.

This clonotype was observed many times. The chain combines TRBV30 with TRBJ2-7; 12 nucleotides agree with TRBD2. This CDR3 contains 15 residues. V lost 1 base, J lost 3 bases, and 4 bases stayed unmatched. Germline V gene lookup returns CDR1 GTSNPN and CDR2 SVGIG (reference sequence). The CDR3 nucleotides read TGTGCCTGGAGTGCCCGACTAGCGGGAGTCTACGAGCAGTACTTC. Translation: CAWSARLAGVYEQYF.